This record looks at one TCR beta chain sequence and its context. This clonotype was counted many times. The antigen this receptor binds is unknown. Base qualities are not at hand, and no much larger clone is one base apart. The data stem from a study of T cell repertoires in cytomegalovirus infection (dated by TCRdb to between 2017 and 2020). In the study overall: The peptide stimulations were aimed at well-studied HLA-B-restricted epitopes as well as recently identified HLA-C-restricted CMV epitopes, whose presentation resists viral immunomodulation. Donor HLA type was relevant to the analysis, because carriage of CMV infection together with the matching HLA type was indicated by public TCR beta signatures. The paper's findings and limits, for the study overall: In both this cohort and an independent approximately 400-donor cohort, the cumulative frequency of public TCR beta family members distinguished carriers of CMV infection plus the relevant HLA type. In the ex vivo response, HLA-C-restricted CMV-specific TCR beta clonotypes were dominant, and in two of eight donors the single most frequent clonotype came from this HLA-C-restricted group.

The CDR3 measures 17 amino acids from cysteine to phenylalanine. Only the CDR3 DNA is retained, 51 bases long and in frame from the first base. Relative to germline, V is missing 1 base and J is missing 8 bases, with 8 bases of the junction outside any gene match. From the germline V gene, CDR1 is SGHTA and CDR2 is FQGNSA. Taken with the paper, the label for treatment or condition translates to: in vitro stimulation with specific CMV peptide epitopes to enrich CMV-specific T cells. Sequenced on an Illumina HiSeq 1500. In TCRdb, the public reads were trimmed at Q25 with fastp and aligned with MiXCR, with productive beta chains retained. Rows with one shared CDR3 protein collapse into an entry with the most common genes and DNA. The sample has about 360,000 distinct CDR3 sequences on record, about 32% of them singletons. Together, the top ten hold 13% of the sample.

The rearrangement combines TRBV7-2 with TRBJ2-4; 13 middle bases align to TRBD2. This TCR was sampled from a human donor in good health (CMV status not recorded). Some clones in this sample may be carry-over from other donors' samples. Sequencing was performed on cultured PBMCs, taken from culture after CMV antigen stimulation. The bases are TGTGCCAGCAGCTTAGAACTAGCGGGAGGGCCGACGGACATTCAGTACTTC. Translated, it reads CASSLELAGGPTDIQYF.